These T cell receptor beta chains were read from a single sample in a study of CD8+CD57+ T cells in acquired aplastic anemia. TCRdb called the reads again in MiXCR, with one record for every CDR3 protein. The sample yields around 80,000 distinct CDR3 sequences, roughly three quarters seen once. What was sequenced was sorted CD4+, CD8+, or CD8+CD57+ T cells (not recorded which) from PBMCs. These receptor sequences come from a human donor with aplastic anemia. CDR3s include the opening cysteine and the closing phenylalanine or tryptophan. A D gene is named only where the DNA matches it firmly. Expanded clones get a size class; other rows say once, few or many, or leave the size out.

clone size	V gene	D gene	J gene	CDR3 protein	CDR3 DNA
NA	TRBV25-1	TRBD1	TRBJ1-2	CASSSLLGQGYDVFGYTF	TGTGCCAGCAGTTCTCTACTCGGACAGGGATACGACGTATTTGGCTACACCTTC
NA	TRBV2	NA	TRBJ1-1	CASRRGGGSEAFF	TGTGCCAGCAGGAGGGGGGGTGGGTCTGAAGCTTTCTTT
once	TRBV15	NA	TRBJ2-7	CATSRDDLGRSSYEQYF	TGTGCCACCAGCAGAGATGATCTGGGACGGAGCTCCTACGAGCAGTACTTC
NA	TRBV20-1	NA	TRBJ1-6	CSARSGRENSPLHF	TGCAGTGCTAGAAGCGGCAGGGAGAATTCACCCCTCCACTTT
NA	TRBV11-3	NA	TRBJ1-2	CASSLGGVGYTF	TGTGCCAGCAGCTTAGGAGGGGTCGGCTACACCTTC
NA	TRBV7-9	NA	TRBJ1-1	CASSLSLSEAFF	TGTGCCAGCAGCTTATCCTTGTCTGAAGCTTTCTTT
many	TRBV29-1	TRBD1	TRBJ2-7	CSVEGDSYEQYF	TGCAGCGTTGAGGGGGACAGCTACGAGCAGTACTTC
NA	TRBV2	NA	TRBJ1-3	CASRRDSGNTIYF	TGTGCCAGCAGGCGGGATTCTGGAAACACCATATATTTT
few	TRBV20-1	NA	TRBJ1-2	CSASTGWNGYTF	TGCAGTGCCAGCACGGGATGGAATGGCTACACCTTC
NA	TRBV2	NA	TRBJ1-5	CASDGREVQPQHF	TGTGCCAGCGATGGACGGGAGGTTCAGCCCCAGCATTTT
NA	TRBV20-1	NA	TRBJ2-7	CSAREARNYEQYF	TGCAGTGCTAGAGAGGCTAGGAATTACGAGCAGTACTTC
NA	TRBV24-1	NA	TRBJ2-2	CATATANTGELFF	TGTGCCACCGCGACTGCGAACACCGGGGAGCTGTTTTTT
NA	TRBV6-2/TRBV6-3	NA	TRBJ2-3	CASSYRDTQYF	TGTGCCAGCAGCTACCGAGATACGCAGTATTTT
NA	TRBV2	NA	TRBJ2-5	CASSDSGETQYF	TGTGCCAGCTCGGACAGTGGGGAGACCCAGTACTTC
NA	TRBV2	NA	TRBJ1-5	CASSEDRLHANQPQHF	TGTGCCAGCAGCGAAGACAGGCTTCATGCCAATCAGCCCCAGCATTTT
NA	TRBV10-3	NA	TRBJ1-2	CAISESTGMGVDYGYTF	TGTGCCATCAGTGAGTCGACGGGTATGGGGGTGGACTATGGCTACACCTTC
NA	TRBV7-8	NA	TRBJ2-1	CASSLRGHSSYNEQFF	TGTGCCAGCAGCTTAAGGGGCCACAGCTCCTACAATGAGCAGTTCTTC
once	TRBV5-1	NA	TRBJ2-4	CASSLKGGENIQYF	TGCGCCAGCAGCTTGAAAGGGGGAGAAAACATTCAGTACTTC
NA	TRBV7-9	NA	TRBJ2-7	CASSGPTPNYEQYF	TGTGCCAGCAGCGGCCCGACACCGAACTACGAGCAGTACTTC
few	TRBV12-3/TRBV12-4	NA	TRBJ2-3	CASREGGSDTQYF	TGTGCCAGCAGGGAGGGAGGATCAGATACGCAGTATTTT
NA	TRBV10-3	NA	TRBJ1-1	CAISDGGRNTEAFF	TGTGCCATCAGTGATGGGGGCAGGAACACTGAAGCTTTCTTT
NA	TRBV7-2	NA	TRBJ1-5	CASSLAKPPQHF	TGTGCCAGCAGCTTAGCAAAGCCTCCCCAGCATTTT